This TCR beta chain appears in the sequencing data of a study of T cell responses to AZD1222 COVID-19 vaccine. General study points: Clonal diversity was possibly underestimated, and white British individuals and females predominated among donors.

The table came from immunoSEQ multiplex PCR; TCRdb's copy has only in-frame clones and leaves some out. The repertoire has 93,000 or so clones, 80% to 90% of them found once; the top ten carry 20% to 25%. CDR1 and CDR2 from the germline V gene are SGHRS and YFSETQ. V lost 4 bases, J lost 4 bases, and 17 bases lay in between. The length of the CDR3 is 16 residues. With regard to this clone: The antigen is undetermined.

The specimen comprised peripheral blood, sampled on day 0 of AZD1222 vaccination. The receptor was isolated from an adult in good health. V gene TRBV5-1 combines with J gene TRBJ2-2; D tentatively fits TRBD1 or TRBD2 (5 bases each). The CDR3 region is CASSPDQRTSTGELFF. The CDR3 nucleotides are TGCGCCAGCAGCCCAGACCAGCGGACATCCACCGGGGAGCTGTTTTTT.